Listed here is a single T cell receptor beta chain. Its target antigen remains unknown. Base qualities were left out, and no much larger clone turns up one base away. This sample was taken from a study of cytomegalovirus exposure and HLA in healthy donors (dated by TCRdb to 2017 to 2019). The study in broad terms: In an earlier analysis of about 560 of the donors, approximately 260 Gb of sequence data and 100 million or so unique TCR beta sequences from about 179 million T cells were reported. Approximately 300 gigabases of sequencing data and approximately 91 million unique TCR sequences made up an early release that covered around 640 HLA-typed donors. Of the approximately 400 genotyped donors, about 80% fell in the genetic ancestry cluster associated with self-reported Caucasian donors. The study aimed to test whether signatures of past pathogen exposure could be identified by cataloging public T cell receptors. Using immunosequencing, the study profiled T cell repertoires from fewer than 700 subjects and related those repertoires to cytomegalovirus serostatus. In addition to the first cohort of 500 to 850 subjects, a separate validation cohort of over 90 different subjects was used. To predict cytomegalovirus infection status, the study combined high-throughput TCR immunosequencing, statistical association of individual TCRs with disease status, and machine learning. A later analysis re-analyzed previously published TCR beta repertoires from approximately 700 donors and added high-resolution HLA genotyping to study TCR occurrence patterns. Rather than using new phenotypic data, the later analysis identified candidate immune exposures from TCR beta sequences and from how often those sequences occurred across donors. An earlier analysis of around 580 of the donors used high-throughput TCR beta sequencing to judge whether each TCR beta V gene segment behaved as functional or pseudogenic. Donor age, sex, ethnicity and CMV serostatus were compiled together with the repertoire data. A later genetic analysis took genome-wide SNP genotypes for about 55% of the 666 donors and used that subset as a discovery cohort. All discovery cohort repertoires had been generated on a single sequencing platform. HLA typing covered class I and class II loci at four-digit resolution. The number of donors typed differed by locus, with about 629-630 for A, B, C, DRB1 and DQB1, about 500 for DQA1, 600 to 610 for DPA1, and some 470 for DPB1. Four to six DR-DQ haplotypes were handled as single units for association and clustering, since linkage in the cohort was strong. Among around 400 genotyped donors of the cohort, an average of around 240,000 unique TCR beta nucleotide sequences were sequenced per donor, around 20% of them non-productive.

Receptor libraries were prepared by the immunoSEQ multiplex PCR assay. The multiplex PCR relied on a mix of 60 forward primers for TCR Vbeta segments and 13 reverse primers for TCR Jbeta segments. A multiplex PCR assay on genomic DNA amplified the CDR3 region of rearranged TCR beta genes. On the Illumina HiSeq System, the amplified TCR beta libraries were sequenced as 87-base-pair reads. From the authors' description of their analysis: A later analysis counted tens of millions of unique TCR beta chains across the 670 or so repertoires, and some 12 million of these chains were shared by at least two donors. Raw reads were error-corrected and collapsed into unique sequences by a nearest-neighbor algorithm in which closely related sequences were merged to remove PCR and sequencing errors. V, D and J gene segments were assigned by aligning CDR3 sequences to IMGT reference sequences. Each retained sequence needed at least a six-nucleotide match to both a V gene segment and a J gene segment. A rearrangement counted as productive if the CDR3 had no stop codons and remained in frame with V and J, and every other rearrangement counted as non-productive. Following IMGT convention, CDR3 was defined as the stretch from the second conserved V-encoded cysteine to the conserved J-encoded phenylalanine. The earlier analysis of about 500 of the donors excluded sequences that lacked an unambiguous match to a single V gene segment. An earlier analysis of over 450 of the donors classified V segments as functional when productive rearrangements were above 56.7% and as segregating when the standard deviation between donors was above 5%. To diagnose cytomegalovirus status from the catalog of TCR beta chain sequences, a statistical classification framework was built. In a later analysis, TCR nucleotide sequences were compared against IMGT/GENE-DB human TR gene sequences so that V and J genes could be assigned. In a later analysis, CDR3 sequences and most-parsimonious VDJ recombination scenarios were assigned using the TCRdist pipeline. In a later analysis, each TCR beta chain was defined by its CDR3 amino acid sequence together with its V-gene family, and reads lacking a unique V-gene family were excluded. In a later analysis, some 600 highly shared, low-generation-probability nucleotide sequences were removed to address suspected cross-contamination and a sequencing artifact. In a later analysis, a clonal expansion index was calculated for each public chain from normalized within-repertoire ranks of inferred template counts. In a later analysis, generation probabilities were computed with a VDJ recombination model fitted to out-of-frame rearrangements, and the resulting probabilities were checked against IGoR. Hypergeometric tests were used in a later analysis to score TCR-TCR, TCR-HLA and TCR-CMV co-occurrence, with a repertoire-size bias correction applied to the TCR pairs. In a later analysis, false discovery rates were estimated by permuting HLA or CMV assignments 20 times. In a later analysis, co-occurring TCRs were grouped with DBSCAN, and TCRdist sequence similarity was added when clustering was performed within HLA-allele-positive subsets. For co-occurrence clustering, repertoires with fewer than 30,000 or more than 120,000 public chains were excluded, along with roughly five repertoires with anomalous nucleotide sharing. TCRdb retrieved this table from immuneACCESS and kept in-frame rearrangements only. Not all clones are present; in checked studies, unresolved V genes account for under half, and no reason is known for the remainder. V and J calls and clone size follow that table, whereas D and trimming were derived from the DNA. In all, the sample holds some 140,000 clones, and approximately 69% of those were seen once. The ten largest clones represent 2% to 2.5% of the sample.

The cohort comprised fewer than 750 healthy bone marrow donors. At the time of sampling, all cohort members were nominally healthy, though unrecorded immune exposures were likely present. The donor was CMV seronegative and belonged to the group of several hundred seronegative cohort members. Each donor provided a peripheral blood sample, and peripheral blood mononuclear cells were used for TCR beta sequencing. The Qiagen DNeasy Blood Extraction Kit was used to extract genomic DNA from the blood cell samples. What the research found in general, with its limitations: Across donors, most TCR sequences were observed very rarely, whereas some public TCRs were present in many individuals. In a later analysis, HLA-associated TCR beta chains showed more clonal expansion and lower generation probabilities than non-associated chains that were equally common. Because some donors lacked HLA typing at each locus, the association tests relied only on the typed subset. According to the authors, the approach could potentially be generalized to other disease states and immunological phenotypes. Several of the top co-occurrence clusters appeared to be linked to parvovirus B19, influenza, CMV and Epstein-Barr virus, according to a later analysis. Strong co-occurrence of HLA alleles, especially DR and DQ, made assigning TCR associations to individual alleles difficult. In a later genetic analysis, fewer N-insertions in productive TCRs were reported among donors in an Asian-associated ancestry cluster than the roughly 710-donor mean. In an earlier analysis of roughly 500 of the donors, most TCR beta V segments appeared in productive rearrangements about 87% or about 30% of the time, broadly matching IMGT annotations. Presence/absence analyses assumed roughly uniform sequencing depth across donors, an assumption that may not hold. For the cohort, immune exposure information was limited to CMV serostatus. A later analysis found that TCR association rates varied across HLA loci, with DRB1 alleles showing the most associated TCRs and HLA-C alleles the fewest. Most CMV-associated TCR beta chains appeared to be HLA-restricted in a later analysis, and the HLA associations seemed to be driven largely by CMV exposure. The study gave a list of 150 to 200 TCR beta chains associated with cytomegalovirus. The classifier was reported to diagnose cytomegalovirus status with high specificity and sensitivity in both the original cohort and the validation cohort. At a false discovery rate of 0.05, a later analysis linked 16,951 TCR beta sequences to specific HLA alleles. The sequencing pipeline was judged likely to have produced a cluster of highly shared sequence variants as a technical artifact. In this cohort, only TCR beta chains were sequenced, and detectable features were limited by the absence of alpha or paired-chain data. A further reported finding was that TCR beta sequences accurately predicted the HLA-A and HLA-B alleles for most subjects in the first cohort. Because counts were too low, 15 to 20 rarely observed V segments, including chromosome 9 orphons, were left out of the earlier analysis of a few hundred of the donors. A few of the identified cytomegalovirus-associated TCR beta chains were confirmed in vitro to be specific for cytomegalovirus antigens. Because the 87-base-pair reads could not distinguish some IMGT-functional V segments, including TRBV6-2 and TRBV6-3, those segments were excluded. Linkage disequilibrium might explain the correlated functional status among segregating V segments, but an unknown experimental factor could not be excluded. In a later genetic analysis, a missense DCLRE1C variant was associated with V-gene and J-gene trimming of TCR beta chains, and the association was replicated in an independent cohort.

Trimming takes 8 bases off V and 5 bases off J; junction bases not matched to a gene: 9. The CDR3 contains 13 residues, cysteine and phenylalanine counted. CDR3 DNA only is kept here, 39 bases in frame from base 1. The germline V gene specifies SGHAT as CDR1 and FQNNGV as CDR2. The sequence is built from TRBV11-2 and TRBJ2-7, with 7 middle bases fitting TRBD2. Sequenced input: PBMCs. The receptor's source is a man younger than 40 in good health and CMV-seronegative. CDR3 loop: CASLEPGGDEQYF. The nucleotide sequence is TGTGCCAGCTTGGAACCTGGGGGGGACGAGCAGTACTTC. This CDR3, with the reference TRBV11-2 and TRBJ2-7 proteins standing in past its ends, gives the full variable domain EAGVAQSPRYKIIEKRQSVAFWCNPISGHATLYWYQQILGQGPKLLIQFQNNGVVDDSQLPKDRFSAERLKGVDSTLKIQPAKLEDSAVYLCASLEPGGDEQYFGPGTRLTVT.